A selection of T cell receptor beta chains follows, all from one sample in a study of blood T cell repertoires in COVID-19. Assay used: immunoSEQ multiplex PCR; TCRdb lists only in-frame clones, some missing. Among tens of thousands of clones listed, roughly 80% were seen once. Specimen: peripheral blood. Source of these receptors: a human donor in a cohort sampled during active COVID-19. CDR3s include the opening cysteine and the closing phenylalanine or tryptophan. A D gene is named only where the DNA matches it firmly. Where a row states a size, it is once, few, many or the class of an expanded clone; other rows omit it.

j_gene,v_gene,abundance,d_gene,CDR3nt,CDR3aa
TRBJ2-2,TRBV7-6,NA,NA,TGTGCCAGCAGCTTAGGTCGCCAGGGCCTCGGGGAGCTGTTTTTT,CASSLGRQGLGELFF
TRBJ2-1,TRBV5-6,NA,NA,TGTGCCAGCAGCTTCCTCAGGGCCAATGAGCAGTTCTTC,CASSFLRANEQFF
TRBJ2-5,TRBV14,NA,TRBD1,TGTGCCAGCAGCCAAGATCTAGGACAGGCGGAGACCCAGTACTTC,CASSQDLGQAETQYF
TRBJ2-1,TRBV18,once,TRBD2,TGTGCCAGCTCACCAATGGTAGCGGGAGAAAATGAGCAGTTCTTC,CASSPMVAGENEQFF
TRBJ2-7,TRBV18,NA,NA,TGTGCCAGCTCAGCAAGGAGCTCCTACGAGCAGTACTTC,CASSARSSYEQYF
TRBJ1-2,TRBV7-9,NA,NA,TGTGCCAGCAGCCAACAGGGTCTAGGGAACTATGGCTACACCTTC,CASSQQGLGNYGYTF
TRBJ2-1,TRBV24-1,NA,TRBD1,TGTGCCACCAGTGATTTTGAGGGGGCCACCTACAATGAGCAGTTCTTC,CATSDFEGATYNEQFF
TRBJ2-1,TRBV4-3,NA,TRBD2,TGCGCCAGCAGCCAAGTCCGTGGACTAGCGGTCAACAATGAGCAGTTCTTC,CASSQVRGLAVNNEQFF
TRBJ2-7,TRBV9,NA,TRBD2,TGTGCCAGCAGCGATGATAGCGGGAGGGCCGGGGAGCAGTACTTC,CASSDDSGRAGEQYF
TRBJ1-3,TRBV7-2,few,NA,TGTGCCAGCAGCTTGACAGGTTTCTCTGGAAACACCATATATTTT,CASSLTGFSGNTIYF
TRBJ2-5,TRBV5-1,NA,NA,TGCGCCAGCAGGGGCAGCTCCGAAGGAGAGACCCAGTACTTC,CASRGSSEGETQYF
TRBJ2-4,TRBV11-3,NA,NA,TGTGCCAGCAGTTACTCGGACAGAAACATTCAGTACTTC,CASSYSDRNIQYF
TRBJ2-1,TRBV10-3,NA,TRBD2,TGTGCCAGCGGGACTAGCGGGAGCAAGGGGCAGTTCTTC,CASGTSGSKGQFF
TRBJ2-2,TRBV15,NA,NA,TGTGCCACCAGCTCCGGTGGGAGTAGCGGGGAGCTGTTTTTT,CATSSGGSSGELFF
TRBJ2-6,TRBV28,NA,NA,TGTGCCAGCAGATTGGGGGGCTCTGGGGCCAACGTCCTGACTTTC,CASRLGGSGANVLTF
TRBJ2-7,TRBV27,NA,TRBD2,TGTGCCAGCACCCTGAGGGCGGGAGGCCGCTACGAGCAGTACTTC,CASTLRAGGRYEQYF
TRBJ1-5,TRBV19,NA,TRBD1,TGTGCCAGCGACCGGGACAGGGGCTATCAGCCCCAGCATTTT,CASDRDRGYQPQHF
TRBJ2-3,TRBV4-1,NA,TRBD2,TGCGCCAGCAGCCAAGATTGGGCAGGGGCACTAGCGGCGGATACGCAGTATTTT,CASSQDWAGALAADTQYF
TRBJ1-5,TRBV7-2,NA,NA,TGTGCCAGCACCCTTTCTCGCGATCAGCCCCAGCATTTT,CASTLSRDQPQHF
TRBJ1-4,TRBV7-9,NA,NA,TGTGCCAGCAGGAAAACCGGTGCAACTAATGAAAAACTGTTTTTT,CASRKTGATNEKLFF
TRBJ2-1,TRBV6-1,few,NA,TGTGCCAGCAGTGAGAGGCGGCTCAATGAGCAGTTCTTC,CASSERRLNEQFF
TRBJ2-7,TRBV20-1,NA,NA,TGCAGTGCGGGACACCTATACGAGCAGTACTTC,CSAGHLYEQYF
TRBJ2-5,TRBV19,NA,TRBD2,TGTGCCAGTAGTATAGGAGGACTAGCGGGAGTAGAGACCCAGTACTTC,CASSIGGLAGVETQYF
TRBJ2-2,TRBV6-5,few,TRBD2,TGTGCCACGTCTAGCGGGCCTGCGCAGGGGGAGCTGTTTTTT,CATSSGPAQGELFF